Presented here are 3 T cell receptor beta chains from one specimen sequenced in a study of T cell responses to AZD1222 COVID-19 vaccine. TCRdb keeps only in-frame clones here, not all; method: immunoSEQ multiplex PCR. Of about 140,000 clones listed, approximately 87% were seen once; the top ten hold roughly 1.7%. Material: peripheral blood, obtained 28 days after the second AZD1222 dose. The receptors derive from an adult who received the AZD1222 COVID-19 vaccine.

The chain couples TRBV6-5 to TRBJ2-1; D is undetermined. CDR1 and CDR2 from the germline V gene are MNHEY and SVGAGI. Trimming removed 6 bases at V and 0 bases at J, with 12 bases between. The CDR3 sequence is 15 residues long. The CDR3 loop reads CASSRSSSSYNEQFF. The CDR3 nucleotides are TGTGCCAGCAGCCGATCGTCGAGCTCCTACAATGAGCAGTTCTTC.

This chain joins TRBV9 and TRBJ2-1, with a weak D call TRBD1 (6 bases). This CDR3 spans 12 amino acids. Germline assignment: CDR1 SGDLS and CDR2 YYNGEE. V was pared by 0 bases and J by 10 bases, with 8 bases between. The CDR3 coding sequence is TGTGCCAGCAGCGTAGTCACAGGGGAGCAGTTCTTC. This sequence encodes CASSVVTGEQFF.

The chain uses TRBV9 and TRBJ2-4; D gene unclear. Germline CDR1 and CDR2: SGDLS and YYNGEE. There are 15 residues in the CDR3. V dropped 3 bases and J dropped 2 bases, with 12 bases sitting between them. As DNA, the CDR3 is TGTGCCAGCAGCGAGGACCCTTCCCCCAAAAACATTCAGTACTTC. Residues: CASSEDPSPKNIQYF.